The 28 T cell receptor beta chains below all came from one sample that was sequenced in a study of early T cells in non-severe SARS-CoV-2 infection. TCRdb re-called the 5' RACE reads through MiXCR, storing one row per CDR3 protein. Counted here are some 28,000 distinct CDR3 sequences, roughly 6% occurring once; the ten biggest clones make up around 5.2%. The sample consisted of whole blood. These TCRs come from an adult who was a healthcare worker with PCR-confirmed SARS-CoV-2 infection or an uninfected control (not recorded which).

This clonotype has at least ten counts. V gene TRBV7-9 combines with J gene TRBJ2-1; 10 bases fit TRBD1. V lost 5 bases and J lost 10; bases outside the gene matches: 11. This CDR3 is built from 15 residues. In germline, CDR1 is SEHNR, CDR2 FQNEAQ (reference sequence). The CDR3: CASSQLDRGGDEQFF. In nucleotides, the CDR3 is TGTGCCAGCAGCCAATTGGACAGGGGGGGAGACGAGCAGTTCTTC.

This clonotype is labeled as medium-sized. The J gene is TRBJ2-1, the V gene TRBV5-8, with 9 bases fitting TRBD1. Germline values: CDR1 SGHTS, CDR2 YDEGEE. CDR3 length: 15 residues. V shed 2 bases and J 12 bases; nucleotides not matched to a gene: 12. The CDR3 region has the DNA TGTGCCAGCAGCTTCCGGGACAGGGTTATTCCCATGCAGTTCTTC. It encodes CASSFRDRVIPMQFF.

The chain employs TRBV5-1 and TRBJ2-3; 9 bases align to TRBD2. Germline CDR1 is SGHRS and CDR2 is YFSETQ. The J segment lost 2 bases and the V segment lost 0 bases, leaving 4 bases of the junction unmatched. CDR3 length: 16 residues. The CDR3 loop reads CASSLVERGVTDTQYF. The CDR3 coding sequence is TGCGCCAGCAGCTTGGTCGAGCGGGGGGTCACAGATACGCAGTATTTT.

In this sample, this clonotype turned up many times. V gene TRBV4-3 combines with J gene TRBJ1-4; D possibly corresponds to TRBD1 (5 bases). The CDR3 is made up of 16 amino acids. Germline assignment: CDR1 LGHNA and CDR2 YSLEER. Trimming took off 1 base at V and 5 bases at J, with 14 bases between the two ends. The CDR3 nucleotides read TGCGCCAGCAGCCAAGGTGGAAAGGGGCCGAATGAAAAACTGTTTTTT. Translating it yields CASSQGGKGPNEKLFF.

This clonotype was picked up a small number of times. The chain joins TRBV5-1 to TRBJ2-1; D is undetermined. Trimming shortened V by 4 bases and J by 7 bases, and 9 bases separated the two germline ends. Germline V CDR1 and CDR2: SGHRS, YFSETQ. This CDR3 region has 12 residues. The CDR3 here is CASSTGVNEQFF. CDR3 in DNA: TGCGCCAGCAGCACTGGGGTTAATGAGCAGTTCTTC. Drawing the rest from reference TRBV5-1 and TRBJ2-1, the complete variable domain is KAGVTQTPRYLIKTRGQQVTLSCSPISGHRSVSWYQQTPGQGLQFLFEYFSETQRNKGNFPGRFSGRQFSNSRSEMNVSTLELGDSALYLCASSTGVNEQFFGPGTRLTVL.

The sample holds many counts of this clonotype. The chain couples TRBV10-3 to TRBJ2-2; 8 bases map to TRBD1. This CDR3 has 15 amino acids. Trimming cost V 5 bases and J 3 bases; bases outside gene matches: 5. The germline gives CDR1 ENHRY, CDR2 SYGVKD. CDR3 residues: CAISPLQGDTGELFF. The DNA of the CDR3 is TGTGCCATCAGTCCCTTACAGGGGGACACCGGGGAGCTGTTTTTT.

This clonotype was counted at least ten times. The rearrangement joins TRBV5-1 to TRBJ1-1, with TRBD1 as a possible D gene (6 bases). The CDR3 has 14 amino acids. The germline V gene has CDR1 SGHRS and CDR2 YFSETQ. V dropped 4 bases and J dropped 2 bases, with 12 bases sitting between them. Here the CDR3 DNA reads TGCGCCAGCAGCATCGGACAGCTTAACACTGAAGCTTTCTTT. Translating it yields CASSIGQLNTEAFF.

The table lists this clonotype with many counts. V gene TRBV5-4 combines with J gene TRBJ2-7; TRBD2 matches 10 bases. Germline V CDR1 and CDR2: SGHNT, YYREEE (reference sequence). V gave up 6 bases and J gave up 3 bases; unmatched junction bases: 9. CDR3 length equals 15 residues. As DNA, the CDR3 is TGTGCCAGCACCGACCGGACTAGCGGTATCTACGAGCAGTACTTC. Its translation: CASTDRTSGIYEQYF.

In its sample, this clonotype was seen a few times. This chain joins TRBV11-2 and TRBJ1-1; 9 nucleotides agree with TRBD1. V lost 3 bases to trimming and J lost 3 bases; unmatched junction nucleotides: 2. The CDR3 covers 14 residues. Germline loops: CDR1 SGHAT, CDR2 FQNNGV. The chain's CDR3 is CASSLWTGDTEAFF. For the CDR3, the DNA is TGTGCCAGCAGCTTGTGGACAGGGGACACTGAAGCTTTCTTT.

Remarks on this clonotype: A read error may explain this, as a much larger clone is one base away. Since the CDR3 does not end with the conserved phenylalanine or tryptophan, this likely comes from a read error. The chain employs TRBV11-2 and TRBJ1-4; 7 positions agree with TRBD1. This CDR3 has 14 amino acids. The V gene end was trimmed by 2 bases and the J gene end by 8 bases; junction bases not matched to a gene: 5. The germline gives CDR1 SGHAT, CDR2 FQNNGV. Here the CDR3 DNA reads TGTGCCAGCAGCTTAAGGACAGGAGGGGAAAAACTGTTTTTA. Translating gives CASSLRTGGEKLFL.

There are many counts of this clonotype. The chain has TRBV12-5 and TRBJ2-3; D not certain. Trimming pared 3 bases from V and 2 bases from J, leaving 12 bases between. This CDR3 has 15 amino acids. Germline CDR1 and CDR2: LGHNT and FRNRAP. The CDR3: CASGLSGAATDTQYF. Written as DNA, the CDR3 is TGTGCTAGTGGTTTATCCGGTGCCGCCACAGATACGCAGTATTTT.

This clonotype has ten or more counts. The chain links TRBV7-9 to TRBJ2-7, with D unclear. The CDR3 has 14 residues. Germline-derived CDR1 and CDR2 are SEHNR and FQNEAQ (reference sequence). V was pared by 6 bases and J by 2 bases, with 14 bases between. The CDR3 spells CASSLVQVAYEQYF. CDR3 DNA sequence: TGTGCCAGCAGTCTAGTGCAGGTTGCCTACGAGCAGTACTTC.

This clonotype was detected ten times or more. The chain employs TRBV27 and TRBJ2-1; TRBD2 agrees at 13 bases. V lost 5 bases to trimming and J lost 7 bases; unmatched junction nucleotides: 2. The CDR3 has 14 amino acids. Germline loops: CDR1 MNHEY, CDR2 SMNVEV (reference sequence). The CDR3 reads CASSLGLAGNEQFF. The CDR3 coding sequence is TGTGCCAGCAGTCTGGGACTAGCGGGAAATGAGCAGTTCTTC.

By share, this clonotype counts as medium-sized (0.01 to 0.1%). The rearrangement joins TRBV12-3 or TRBV12-4 to TRBJ2-4, with TRBD1 as a possible D gene (7 bases). The CDR3 totals 16 residues. The ends were cut back, 5 bases at V and 1 base at J, with 15 bases in the middle. The CDR3 bases are TGTGCCAGCAGTAAACAGGGGACTCTGGCCAAAAACATTCAGTACTTC. Encoded protein: CASSKQGTLAKNIQYF.

By proportion, this clonotype is medium-sized. This chain connects TRBV7-8 to TRBJ1-3, with D hard to call. The V gene lost 1 base and the J gene lost 0 bases, with 13 bases spanning the gap. Germline assignment: CDR1 SGHVS and CDR2 FQNEAQ. The CDR3 runs 17 residues. The chain's CDR3 is CASSLVPPALSGNTIYF. For the CDR3, the DNA is TGTGCCAGCAGCTTAGTTCCGCCAGCCCTCTCTGGAAACACCATATATTTT.

Many counts were recorded for this clonotype. The V and J genes are TRBV5-4 and TRBJ2-7, with TRBD2 matching over 9 bases. CDR3 length: 15 amino acids. CDR1 is SGHNT and CDR2 is YYREEE in the germline V gene (reference sequence). J gave up 2 bases and V 4 bases, and 7 bases lay outside the gene matches. CDR3 nucleotides: TGTGCCAGCAGCCTGAAGGCGGGGGGGCCCTACGAGCAGTACTTC. It codes for CASSLKAGGPYEQYF.

This clonotype was seen ten or more times. V and J are TRBV5-1 and TRBJ1-1; D remains ambiguous. CDR1 SGHRS and CDR2 YFSETQ come from the germline V gene. Deletions cut 6 bases from V and 9 bases from J, with 15 bases between. The CDR3 covers 12 residues. CDR3 in DNA: TGCGCCAGCACCCCAGACTCTAACCAAGCTTTCTTT. It specifies CASTPDSNQAFF.

This chain joins TRBV2 and TRBJ1-1; TRBD1 is a possible D gene (6 bases). This CDR3 is built from 13 residues. V lost 6 bases and J lost 6, with 14 bases in between. The germline V gene has CDR1 SNHLY and CDR2 FYNNEI. The chain's CDR3 is CASSRGGNAEAFF. The CDR3 nucleotides are TGTGCCAGCAGCAGGGGTGGAAACGCTGAAGCTTTCTTT.

The chain joins TRBV7-2 to TRBJ2-3; possible D gene TRBD2, 6 bases. This CDR3 contains 16 residues. The V and J ends lost 4 bases and 2 bases respectively, with 16 bases between them. Germline-derived CDR1 and CDR2 are SGHTA and FQGNSA. The CDR3 spells CASSYGTPFSTDTQYF. In nucleotides, the CDR3 is TGTGCCAGCAGCTACGGGACTCCTTTCTCCACAGATACGCAGTATTTT. Complete variable domain (other parts from reference TRBV7-2 and TRBJ2-3): GAGVSQSPSNKVTEKGKDVELRCDPISGHTALYWYRQSLGQGLEFLIYFQGNSAPDKSGLPSDRFSAERTGGSVSTLTIQRTQQEDSAVYLCASSYGTPFSTDTQYFGPGTRLTVL.

Many counts were recorded for this clonotype. A read error may account for a junction end that differs from germline. The rearrangement joins TRBV12-3 or TRBV12-4 to TRBJ2-1; TRBD2 agrees at 11 bases. The CDR3 is 15 residues long. The CDR3 here is CASSLAGGPHNEQFF. CDR3 sequence (DNA): TGTGCCAGCAGCTTAGCGGGAGGGCCCCACAATGAGCAGTTCTTC.

This clonotype has at least ten counts. At one boundary the junction diverges from the germline segment, which might be a read error. The rearrangement joins TRBV4-3 to TRBJ2-1; D gene unclear. CDR1 is LGHNA, CDR2 YSLEER, per germline. This CDR3 has 16 residues. CDR3 amino acids: CASSKDRMPRYNEQFF. CDR3 nucleotide sequence: TGCGCCAGCAGCAAAGATCGCATGCCCAGATACAATGAGCAGTTCTTC.

This chain uses TRBV7-9 with TRBJ1-6; a weak D match, TRBD1 (5 bases). The CDR3 length is 15 residues. Germline V gives CDR1 SEHNR, CDR2 FQNEAQ (reference sequence). V was pared by 5 bases and J by 4 bases, with 12 bases between. The CDR3 reads CASSPGAQYNSPLHF. The CDR3 nucleotides read TGTGCCAGCAGCCCCGGGGCGCAGTATAATTCACCCCTCCACTTT.

This clonotype was counted ten times or more. V gene TRBV12-5 combines with J gene TRBJ1-3; D not certain. The V end was cut by 1 base, the J end by 2 bases, with 6 bases between. Germline CDR1 reads LGHNT; CDR2 reads FRNRAP. The CDR3 is 14 residues long. The CDR3 here is CASGLGNPGNTIYF. CDR3 sequence (DNA): TGTGCTAGTGGTTTGGGAAACCCTGGAAACACCATATATTTT.

This clonotype was counted ten times or more. The V and J genes are TRBV20-1 and TRBJ1-1; no clear D. The CDR3 runs to 12 residues. The germline V gene encodes CDR1 DFQATT and CDR2 SNEGSKA (reference sequence). The V end lost 1 base, the J end lost 5 bases, and 8 bases lay between the germline ends. The CDR3 region is CSARAGSTEAFF. The CDR3 region has the DNA TGCAGTGCTAGAGCGGGGAGTACTGAAGCTTTCTTT.

The V gene is TRBV12-3 or TRBV12-4, the J gene TRBJ2-3; TRBD1 agrees at 7 bases. This CDR3 spans 14 amino acids. Trimming removed 6 bases from V and 6 bases from J; junction bases left unmatched: 9. The CDR3 loop reads CASRYDRVEDTQYF. The CDR3 DNA sequence: TGTGCCAGCAGGTACGACAGGGTAGAGGATACGCAGTATTTT.

The chain combines TRBV28 with TRBJ2-5; D is possibly TRBD1 (6 bases). Germline V gene lookup returns CDR1 MDHEN and CDR2 SYDVKM. This CDR3 has 17 residues. V lost 2 bases, J lost 0 bases, and 16 bases lay in between. The DNA for the CDR3 is TGTGCCAGCAGTTTAGGGGGCCTGGGGGAATACCAAGAGACCCAGTACTTC. It yields the protein CASSLGGLGEYQETQYF.

The J gene is TRBJ2-1, the V gene TRBV7-6; possibly TRBD2 for D (6 bases). The CDR3 has 14 amino acids. Trimming stripped 4 bases from V and 10 bases from J, with 17 bases between. CDR1 and CDR2 from the germline V gene are SGHVS and FNYEAQ. In nucleotides, the CDR3 is TGTGCCAGCAGCTCCCGAGCCGGGAGCACGGAGCAGTTCTTC. This gives the protein CASSSRAGSTEQFF.

This clonotype appeared many times. V usage is TRBV10-3 and J usage is TRBJ2-3; possible D gene TRBD2, 6 bases. V gave up 8 bases and J gave up 6 bases, with 18 bases separating them. The CDR3 contains 14 residues. Germline lookup yields CDR1 ENHRY and CDR2 SYGVKD. The CDR3 sequence: CAIGKGIADDTQYF. CDR3 DNA: TGTGCCATCGGTAAGGGCATAGCGGACGATACGCAGTATTTT.